These 22 T cell receptor beta chains were sequenced from one sample in a study of T cell repertoires in cytomegalovirus infection (dated by TCRdb to about 2019). Sequencing was carried out with an Illumina HiSeq 1500. The public sequencing data were trimmed at Q25 with fastp and processed into clonotypes with MiXCR by TCRdb, which kept only in-frame beta chains. Identical CDR3 protein sequences are pooled into one entry, listed with their most common genes and DNA. The sample table lists roughly 200,000 distinct CDR3 sequences, about a sixth of them with a count of one. The top ten clonotypes cover around 27% of the sample. The sample consisted of CD8+ T cells from PBMCs. Receptor source: a human donor in good health (CMV status not recorded). Some clones in this sample may be carry-over from other donors' samples.

This clonotype was counted between two and nine times. The chain combines TRBV7-6 with TRBJ1-4; no clear D gene. The CDR3 has 14 amino acids. V lost 4 bases, J lost 4 bases, and 10 bases lay in between. The germline gives CDR1 SGHVS, CDR2 FNYEAQ. The CDR3 DNA sequence: TGTGCCAGCAGCTCAAGGGCCTTTAATGAAAAACTGTTTTTT. Translation gives CASSSRAFNEKLFF.

The V gene is TRBV28, the J gene TRBJ1-3; D gene unclear. V was pared by 7 bases and J by 2 bases, with 12 bases between. This CDR3 contains 14 residues. Germline loops: CDR1 MDHEN, CDR2 SYDVKM. The CDR3 sequence is CASNFQHAGNTIYF. The DNA of the CDR3 is TGTGCCAGCAATTTCCAACATGCTGGAAACACCATATATTTT.

V is TRBV12-3 or TRBV12-4 and J is TRBJ2-6; TRBD2 agrees at 7 bases. The CDR3 has 14 residues. J was trimmed by 3 bases and V by 8 bases; bases with no gene match: 4. CDR3 residues: CASWEGIGANVLTF. The CDR3 DNA is TGTGCCAGCTGGGAGGGGATTGGGGCCAACGTCCTGACTTTC.

This clonotype was seen more than once but under ten times. The chain links TRBV7-9 to TRBJ1-1, with 7 bases matching TRBD1. The CDR3 spans 15 residues. The V gene's germline CDR1 is SEHNR and CDR2 FQNEAQ (reference sequence). After removal of 4 bases from V and 1 base from J, the junction contained 6 bases not matched to a gene. As DNA, the CDR3 is TGTGCCAGCAGCTCCAGACAGGGTCCGAACACTGAAGCTTTCTTT. This gives the protein CASSSRQGPNTEAFF.

This clonotype was observed a single time. V and J are TRBV9 and TRBJ2-1; D is unresolved. Matching the DNA end better, TRBJ2-7 makes the J call doubtful. The germline V gene encodes CDR1 SGDLS and CDR2 YYNGEE. CDR3 length: 11 residues. CDR3 in amino acids: CASSVGPIQYF. The CDR3 DNA follows: TGTGCCAGCAGCGTAGGGCCGATACAGTACTTC.

This clonotype occurred a few times. This chain links TRBV5-4 with TRBJ1-1; D is possibly TRBD1 (5 bases). Looked up from germline, CDR1 is SGHNT and CDR2 is YYREEE (reference sequence). The CDR3 runs 15 residues. V was cut by 0 bases and J by 4 bases, with 13 bases left in between. The CDR3 reads CASSLAASGSTEAFF. CDR3 DNA: TGTGCCAGCAGCTTGGCCGCGTCAGGGAGCACTGAAGCTTTCTTT.

The sample holds a few counts of this clonotype. The gene calls are TRBV12-3 or TRBV12-4 and TRBJ2-1; 8 bases align to TRBD1. This CDR3 contains 14 residues. V lost 1 base to trimming and J lost 12 bases; unmatched junction nucleotides: 8. The CDR3 DNA reads as TGTGCCAGCAGTTTAGGTCGAGGACAGGGAGTGCAGTTCTTC. It specifies CASSLGRGQGVQFF.

The V call is TRBV4-3, the J call TRBJ2-7; D unclear. The CDR3 is 15 residues long. V was trimmed by 0 bases and J by 0 bases, leaving 9 bases between them. Germline loops: CDR1 LGHNA, CDR2 YSLEER. The CDR3 DNA sequence: TGCGCCAGCAGCCAAGAGATAGGGAACTCCTACGAGCAGTACTTC. Translation: CASSQEIGNSYEQYF.

The gene calls are TRBV20-1 and TRBJ2-5, with D hard to call. Deletions cut 3 bases from V and 3 bases from J, with 8 bases between. The CDR3 consists of 12 residues. Germline V lookup: CDR1 DFQATT, CDR2 SNEGSKA (reference sequence). The CDR3, as DNA: TGCAGTGCTAGTGAAGAGGAAGAGACCCAGTACTTC. Its protein is CSASEEEETQYF.

Only a few counts were recorded for this clonotype. The chain combines TRBV6-5 with TRBJ1-6; D not resolved. The CDR3 sequence is 18 residues long. From germline, CDR1 is MNHEY and CDR2 SVGAGI. V shed 2 bases and J shed 7 bases, with 21 bases lying between them. In DNA, the CDR3 is TGTGCCAGCAGTTACGGTGCGGTCACTCCCTCCCCCAATTCACCCCTCCACTTT. It yields the protein CASSYGAVTPSPNSPLHF.

The CDR3 DNA reads TGTGCCAGCAGCCCCTTCGATTCCAGGTTAGAGGGCTACACCTTC. Residues: CASSPFDSRLEGYTF. V usage is TRBV7-2 and J usage is TRBJ1-2, with unresolved D. This CDR3 contains 15 residues. Germline CDR1 and CDR2: SGHTA and FQGNSA. The V and J ends lost 5 bases and 8 bases respectively, with 21 bases between them.

This clonotype was seen a few times. The J gene is TRBJ2-2, the V gene TRBV6-8; D is undetermined. This CDR3 is 15 amino acids long. V lost 6 bases and J 0 bases, leaving 11 bases between the germline ends. Per the germline V gene, CDR1 is MNHGY and CDR2 is SAAAGT. CDR3 nucleotide sequence: TGTGCCAGCAGCCCCGGGTCTCCGAACACCGGGGAGCTGTTTTTT. It yields the protein CASSPGSPNTGELFF.

Here the CDR3 DNA reads TGTGCGATCAGTCTCGGGCCCCCGGATACGCAGTATTTT. Translated: CAISLGPPDTQYF. The genes are TRBV12-3 or TRBV12-4 and TRBJ2-3; D gene ambiguous. This CDR3 has 13 amino acids.

This clonotype was counted between two and nine times. The chain employs TRBV5-6 and TRBJ2-2; no definite D call. The CDR3 spans 15 residues. V dropped 2 bases and J dropped 4 bases, with 12 bases sitting between them. CDR1 and CDR2 (germline): SGHDT, YYEEEE. The CDR3 spells CASSLDREGTGELFF. DNA for the CDR3: TGTGCCAGCAGCTTAGATAGGGAAGGCACCGGGGAGCTGTTTTTT. Full variable domain (outside the CDR3, taken from reference TRBV5-6 and TRBJ2-2): DAGVTQSPTHLIKTRGQQVTLRCSPKSGHDTVSWYQQALGQGPQFIFQYYEEEERQRGNFPDRFSGHQFPNYSSELNVNALLLGDSALYLCASSLDREGTGELFFGEGSRLTVL.

This clonotype came up a few times. The CDR3 sequence is CASSERGQGEQFF. CDR3 DNA sequence: TGTGCCAGCAGTGAGAGGGGACAGGGTGAGCAGTTCTTC. The V and J genes are TRBV6-4 and TRBJ2-1; 9 bases map to TRBD1. There are 13 residues in the CDR3. V dropped 3 bases and J dropped 9; count of bases not matched to a gene: 3. Germline V gene lookup returns CDR1 MRHNA and CDR2 SNTAGT.

The chain combines TRBV7-4 with TRBJ2-1; 8 bases line up with TRBD1. CDR3 length: 15 amino acids. With V trimmed by 5 bases and J by 2 bases, 5 bases remained unmatched. Per the germline V gene, CDR1 is SGHVT and CDR2 is SQSDAQ. The CDR3 nucleotides are TGTGCCAGCAGCCACCGACAGGGGACCTACAATGAGCAGTTCTTC. This encodes CASSHRQGTYNEQFF.

The genes are TRBV5-8 and TRBJ2-2; perhaps TRBD1 as D (6 bases). Between the trimmed V and J ends, which lost 0 bases and 6 bases, there was a span of 12 bases. This CDR3 region has 15 residues. Germline lookup yields CDR1 SGHTS and CDR2 YDEGEE. The CDR3 bases are TGTGCCAGCAGCTTGGGGACAGTTTTCGCCGGGGAGCTGTTTTTT. It specifies CASSLGTVFAGELFF.

The J gene is TRBJ2-7, the V gene TRBV29-1; 8 nucleotides match TRBD1. The CDR3 contains 15 residues. Germline V gives CDR1 SQVTM, CDR2 ANQGSEA. V lost 4 bases to trimming and J lost 3 bases; unmatched junction nucleotides: 11. CDR3 DNA: TGCAGCGTTGGGGGAATAACGACAGGGGACTACGAGCAGTACTTC. Translated, it gives CSVGGITTGDYEQYF.

There are a few counts of this clonotype. The chain couples TRBV7-6 to TRBJ2-2; a possible D gene is TRBD1 (5 bases). Looked up from germline, CDR1 is SGHVS and CDR2 is FNYEAQ. The V and J ends lost 5 bases and 2 bases respectively, with 12 bases between them. CDR3 size: 15 residues. CDR3 DNA: TGTGCCAGCAGCCCCGGCAGGGTTAACACCGGGGAGCTGTTTTTT. Translated, it gives CASSPGRVNTGELFF.

This clonotype was counted a few times. This chain joins TRBV14 and TRBJ1-1; 8 bases agree with TRBD1. J was trimmed by 7 bases and V by 8 bases; bases with no gene match: 6. CDR3 length: 12 amino acids. Germline CDR1 SGHDN, CDR2 FVKESK. As DNA, the CDR3 is TGTGCCAGCGGGCAGGGGGCGGGTGAAGCTTTCTTT. Its translation: CASGQGAGEAFF.

The CDR3 loop is CASTLGWGDSPTGELFF. The CDR3 DNA sequence: TGTGCCAGCACCCTCGGTTGGGGGGATTCTCCCACCGGGGAGCTGTTTTTT. The gene calls are TRBV2 and TRBJ2-2; weak D call: TRBD2 (6 bases). This CDR3 comprises 17 residues. The V gene's germline CDR1 is SNHLY and CDR2 FYNNEI. Trimming took off 7 bases at V and 4 bases at J, with 22 bases between the two ends.

The chain has TRBV28 and TRBJ1-1; tentatively, D is TRBD1 (6 bases). Between the trimmed V and J ends, which lost 6 bases and 6 bases, there was a span of 17 bases. The CDR3 runs 14 residues. From germline, CDR1 is MDHEN and CDR2 SYDVKM. CDR3 DNA: TGTGCCAGCAGCCCTGACAGGTATATTCCTGAAGCTTTCTTT. Translating it yields CASSPDRYIPEAFF.